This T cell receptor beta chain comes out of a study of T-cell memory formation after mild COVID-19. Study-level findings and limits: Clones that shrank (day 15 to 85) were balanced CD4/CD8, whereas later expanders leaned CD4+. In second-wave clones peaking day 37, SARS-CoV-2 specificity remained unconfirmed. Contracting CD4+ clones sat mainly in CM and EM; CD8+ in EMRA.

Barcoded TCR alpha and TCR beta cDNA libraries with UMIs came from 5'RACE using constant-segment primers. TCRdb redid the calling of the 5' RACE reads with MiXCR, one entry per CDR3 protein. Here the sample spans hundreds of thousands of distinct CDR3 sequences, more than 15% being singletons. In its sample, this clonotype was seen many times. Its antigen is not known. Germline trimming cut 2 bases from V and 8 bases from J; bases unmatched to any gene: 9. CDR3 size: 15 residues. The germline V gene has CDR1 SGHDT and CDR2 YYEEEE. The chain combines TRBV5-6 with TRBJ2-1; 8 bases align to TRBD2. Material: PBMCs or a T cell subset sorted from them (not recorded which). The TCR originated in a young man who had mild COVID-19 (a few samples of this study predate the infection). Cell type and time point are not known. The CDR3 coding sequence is TGTGCCAGCAGCTTTGACCAGCGGGGGATCGATGAGCAGTTCTTC. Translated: CASSFDQRGIDEQFF.